This T cell receptor (beta chain) emerged from a study of T cell responses to AZD1222 COVID-19 vaccine (dated by TCRdb to about 2021). Turning to the overall study: AZD1222 recipients whose second dose came at about 4 weeks and those whose second dose came at about 12 weeks were combined into one group, since spike-specific TCR depth and breadth did not differ between the two schedules. TCR sequencing was performed for 230 to 250 trial participants, of whom about 200 were given two doses of AZD1222 and some 26 were given two doses of MenACWY control vaccine. Trial participants were enrolled into age subgroups of 18-55, 56-69 and 70-plus years, which contained around 150, 28 and 57 TCR-sequenced participants, respectively.

The CDR3 regions of human TCRbeta chains were analyzed by immunosequencing. Concerning the study's data processing: TCRs in the repertoires were compared against a reference library of SARS-CoV-2-specific TCRs that had been generated with the MIRA antigen-specificity platform. Breadth meant the fraction of unique TCRs that were SARS-CoV-2-associated, whereas depth meant the fraction of total T cells that were SARS-CoV-2-associated. Using the MIRA data, every spike-specific TCR was mapped to the spike region that the TCR reacted to and assigned to either a CD4 or a CD8 class. Log10-transformed breadth and depth values were compared by one-way ANOVA with Sidak's multiple comparisons tests. The clones in this table, taken by TCRdb from immuneACCESS, are in-frame only. Not every clone is retained; where verified, under half of the shortfall comes from an unresolved V gene, and the cause of the rest is unknown. V and J calls and clone size are those listed in that table; D and trimming were worked out from the DNA. The sample table contains 85,000 to 100,000 clones; only one count was recorded for around nine tenths of them. In total, the top ten clones hold roughly 4% of the sample.

The CDR3 numbers 14 residues from cysteine through phenylalanine. The only DNA kept is the CDR3, 42 bases in frame from the first base. CDR1 and CDR2 are drawn from the germline V gene (reference sequence): SGHKS, YYEKEE. V is shortened by 4 bases, J by 0 bases, and the region joining them spans 9 bases. Study-wide conclusions, independent of this receptor: Participants were mostly white British, with more females than males. The authors suggested clonal diversity may have been underestimated. Nearly half of unique spike-specific TCRs reportedly recognized epitopes outside regions mutated in the B.1.351 and B.1.1.7 variants. The vaccine-associated CD4 TCRs covered the entire spike protein, and the dominant responses fell in regions 160-218 and 743-854. Because no day 14 peak-response samples were available, repertoires were characterized only after the peak T cell response. The 56-69-year group was small, and its depth increase did not reach significance, likely because of low power. Conclusions about previously exposed vaccinees are limited because only five or six AZD1222 recipients were SARS-CoV-2 seropositive at baseline. Spike-specific TCR breadth and depth rose significantly after two AZD1222 doses compared with day 0 and with MenACWY recipients.

What this sample's time point label stands for: baseline before first vaccination. The vaccinee samples were drawn from two UK trials, COV001 and COV002, one of which was a single-blind randomized controlled phase 2/3 trial testing AZD1222 (ChAdOx1 nCoV-19) in healthy adults. For TCRbeta chain sequencing, PBMC samples were collected from trial participants at day 0 and at day 28 after the second dose. In the case of this clone: Which antigen it targets is not known. Within one base of it there is no much larger clone, and no base qualities were kept.

Recombination connected TRBV5-5 to TRBJ2-3, with no confident D gene call. The specimen was peripheral blood, collected on day 0 of AZD1222 vaccination. The sequence came from an adult in good health. The CDR3 region reads CASSIFRSTDTQYF. The DNA is as follows: TGTGCCAGCAGCATCTTCCGGAGCACAGATACGCAGTATTTT.